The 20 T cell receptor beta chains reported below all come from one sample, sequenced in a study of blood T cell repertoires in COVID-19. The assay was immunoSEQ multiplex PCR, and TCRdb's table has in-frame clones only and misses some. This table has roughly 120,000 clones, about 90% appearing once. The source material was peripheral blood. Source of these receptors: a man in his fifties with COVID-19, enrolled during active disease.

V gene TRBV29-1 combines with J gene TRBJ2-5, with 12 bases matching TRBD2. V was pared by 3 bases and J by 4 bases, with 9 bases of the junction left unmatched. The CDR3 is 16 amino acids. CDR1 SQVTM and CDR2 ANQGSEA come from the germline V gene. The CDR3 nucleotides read TGCAGCGTTGAGACTAGCGGGAGTTTTGGTCGAGAGACCCAGTACTTC. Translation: CSVETSGSFGRETQYF.

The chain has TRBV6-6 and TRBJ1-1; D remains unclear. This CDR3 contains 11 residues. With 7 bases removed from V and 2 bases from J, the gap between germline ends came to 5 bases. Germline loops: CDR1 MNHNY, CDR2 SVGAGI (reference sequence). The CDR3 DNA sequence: TGTGCCAGCACCCTCAACACTGAAGCTTTCTTT. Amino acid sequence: CASTLNTEAFF.

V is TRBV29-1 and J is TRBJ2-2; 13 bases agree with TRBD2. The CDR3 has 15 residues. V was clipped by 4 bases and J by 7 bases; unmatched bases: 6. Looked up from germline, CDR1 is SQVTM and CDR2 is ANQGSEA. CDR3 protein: CSVGGTSGMGGELFF. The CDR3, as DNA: TGCAGCGTTGGAGGGACTAGCGGGATGGGCGGGGAGCTGTTTTTT.

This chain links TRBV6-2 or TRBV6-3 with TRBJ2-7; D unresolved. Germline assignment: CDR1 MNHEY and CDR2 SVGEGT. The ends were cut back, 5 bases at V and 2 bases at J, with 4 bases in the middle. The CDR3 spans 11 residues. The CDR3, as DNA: TGTGCCAGCAGTCTAACCTACGAGCAGTACTTC. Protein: CASSLTYEQYF.

CDR3 in DNA: TGTGCCAGCAGTTACTCCGTGCGGGTCTATGGCTACACCTTC. It specifies CASSYSVRVYGYTF. The chain carries TRBV6-6 and TRBJ1-2; unclear D gene. CDR3 length equals 14 residues. Trimming shortened V by 0 bases and J by 4 bases, and 9 bases separated the two germline ends. CDR1 and CDR2 from the germline V gene are MNHNY and SVGAGI (reference sequence).

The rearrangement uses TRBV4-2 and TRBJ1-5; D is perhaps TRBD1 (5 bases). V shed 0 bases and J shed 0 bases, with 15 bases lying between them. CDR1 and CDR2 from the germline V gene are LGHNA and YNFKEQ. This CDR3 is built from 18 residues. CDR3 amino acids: CASSQEGRYRSSNQPQHF. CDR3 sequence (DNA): TGTGCCAGCAGCCAAGAGGGTAGGTACAGGTCTAGCAATCAGCCCCAGCATTTT.

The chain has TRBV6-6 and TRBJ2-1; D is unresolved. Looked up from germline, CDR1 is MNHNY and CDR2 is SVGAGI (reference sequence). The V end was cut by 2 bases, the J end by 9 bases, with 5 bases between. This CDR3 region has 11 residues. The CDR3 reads CASSYLREQFF. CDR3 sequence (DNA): TGTGCCAGCAGTTACCTGCGTGAGCAGTTCTTC.

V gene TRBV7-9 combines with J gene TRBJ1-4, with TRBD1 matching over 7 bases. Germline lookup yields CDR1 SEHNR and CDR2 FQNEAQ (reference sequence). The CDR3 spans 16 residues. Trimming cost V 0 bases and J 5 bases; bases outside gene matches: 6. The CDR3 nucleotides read TGTGCCAGCAGCTTAGCGACCGGGACAGCGAATGAAAAACTGTTTTTT. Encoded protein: CASSLATGTANEKLFF.

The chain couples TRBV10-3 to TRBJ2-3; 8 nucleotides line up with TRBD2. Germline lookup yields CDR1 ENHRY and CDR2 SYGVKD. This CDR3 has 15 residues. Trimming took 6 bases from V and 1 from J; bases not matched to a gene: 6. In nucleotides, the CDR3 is TGTGCCATCAGGCCTACACTAGCGGGCACAGATACGCAGTATTTT. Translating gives CAIRPTLAGTDTQYF.

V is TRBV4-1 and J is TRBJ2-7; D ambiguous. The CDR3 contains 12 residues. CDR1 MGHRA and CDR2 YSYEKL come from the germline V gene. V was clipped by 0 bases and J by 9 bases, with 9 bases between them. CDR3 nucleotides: TGCGCCAGCAGCCAAGATCAGTCGGGGCAGTACTTC. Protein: CASSQDQSGQYF.

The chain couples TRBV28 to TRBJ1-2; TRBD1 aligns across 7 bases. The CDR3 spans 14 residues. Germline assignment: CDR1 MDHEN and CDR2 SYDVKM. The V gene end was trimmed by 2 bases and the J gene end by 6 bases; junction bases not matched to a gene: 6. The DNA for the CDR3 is TGTGCCAGCAGTTTAAGCGGACAGGAGCATGGCTACACCTTC. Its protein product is CASSLSGQEHGYTF.

CDR3 sequence (DNA): TGTGCCAGCAGCGTTAGGCGGGACAGACTTTACAATGAGCAGTTCTTC. Residues: CASSVRRDRLYNEQFF. V is TRBV7-9 and J is TRBJ2-1; D is possibly TRBD1 (7 bases). Per the germline V gene, CDR1 is SEHNR and CDR2 is FQNEAQ (reference sequence). The length of the CDR3 is 16 residues. Trimming shortened V by 5 bases and J by 4 bases, and 18 bases separated the two germline ends.

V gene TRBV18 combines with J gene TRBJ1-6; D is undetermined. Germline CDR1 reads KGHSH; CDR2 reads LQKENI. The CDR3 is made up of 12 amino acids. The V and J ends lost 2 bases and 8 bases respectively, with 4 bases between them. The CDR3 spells CASSPVDSPLHF. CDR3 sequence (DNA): TGTGCCAGCTCACCAGTCGATTCACCCCTCCACTTT.

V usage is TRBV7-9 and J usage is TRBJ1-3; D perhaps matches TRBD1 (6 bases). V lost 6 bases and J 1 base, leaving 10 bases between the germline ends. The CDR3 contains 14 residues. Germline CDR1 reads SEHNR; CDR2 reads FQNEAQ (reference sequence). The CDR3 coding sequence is TGTGCCAGCAGTCGACAGGCTTCTGGAAACACCATATATTTT. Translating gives CASSRQASGNTIYF.

The CDR3 DNA reads as TGTGCCAGTAGTTCCGGACGGGAATCAGCCCAGCATTTT. It specifies CASSSGRESAQHF. The chain carries TRBV19 and TRBJ1-5; D gene unclear. This CDR3 is built from 13 residues. The germline CDR1 and CDR2 sequences are LNHDA and SQIVND (reference sequence). Trimming stripped 5 bases from V and 11 bases from J, with 16 bases between.

CDR3 DNA: TGTGCCTGGAGTCCGCGGGACGGTGAGCAGTTCTTC. It translates to CAWSPRDGEQFF. The genes are TRBV30 and TRBJ2-1; a weak D match, TRBD2 (6 bases). The CDR3 spans 12 residues. Per the germline V gene, CDR1 is GTSNPN and CDR2 is SVGIG (reference sequence). Between the trimmed V and J ends, which lost 2 bases and 9 bases, there was a span of 11 bases.

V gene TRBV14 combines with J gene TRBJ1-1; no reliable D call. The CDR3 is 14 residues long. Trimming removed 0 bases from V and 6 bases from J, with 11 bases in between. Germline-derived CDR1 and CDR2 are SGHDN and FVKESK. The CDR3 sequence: CASSQEVGLSEAFF. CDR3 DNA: TGTGCCAGCAGCCAAGAAGTTGGACTTTCTGAAGCTTTCTTT.

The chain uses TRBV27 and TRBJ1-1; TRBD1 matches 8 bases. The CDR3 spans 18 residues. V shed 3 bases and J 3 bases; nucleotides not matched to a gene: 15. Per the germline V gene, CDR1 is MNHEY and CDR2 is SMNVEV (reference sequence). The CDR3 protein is CASSFLPPGTGKDTEAFF. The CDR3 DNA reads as TGTGCCAGCAGTTTCCTCCCGCCCGGGACAGGCAAGGACACTGAAGCTTTCTTT.

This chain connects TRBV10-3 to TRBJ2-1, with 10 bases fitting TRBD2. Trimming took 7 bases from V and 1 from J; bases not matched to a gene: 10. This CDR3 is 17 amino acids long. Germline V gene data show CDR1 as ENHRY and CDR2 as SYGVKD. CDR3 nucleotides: TGTGCCATCAAGGGACTAGCGTTAAAAGGGTCCTACAATGAGCAGTTCTTC. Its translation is CAIKGLALKGSYNEQFF.

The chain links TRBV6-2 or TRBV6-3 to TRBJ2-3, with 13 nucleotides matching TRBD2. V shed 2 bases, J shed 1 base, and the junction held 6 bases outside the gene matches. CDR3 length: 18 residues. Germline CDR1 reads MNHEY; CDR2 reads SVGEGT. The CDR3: CASSYGGLAGVRTDTQYF. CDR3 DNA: TGTGCCAGCAGTTACGGCGGACTAGCGGGAGTCCGCACAGATACGCAGTATTTT.